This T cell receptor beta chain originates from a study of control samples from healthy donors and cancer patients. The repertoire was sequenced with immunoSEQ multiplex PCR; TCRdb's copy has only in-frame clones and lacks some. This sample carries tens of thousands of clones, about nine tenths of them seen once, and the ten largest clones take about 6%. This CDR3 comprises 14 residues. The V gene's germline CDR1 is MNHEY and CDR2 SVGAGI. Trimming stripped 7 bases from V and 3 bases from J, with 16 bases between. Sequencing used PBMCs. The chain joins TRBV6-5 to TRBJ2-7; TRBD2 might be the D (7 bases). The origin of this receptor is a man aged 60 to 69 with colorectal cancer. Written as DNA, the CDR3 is TGTGCCAGCAAGGGGGGAGGGCGACTCTACGAGCAGTACTTC. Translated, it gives CASKGGGRLYEQYF.